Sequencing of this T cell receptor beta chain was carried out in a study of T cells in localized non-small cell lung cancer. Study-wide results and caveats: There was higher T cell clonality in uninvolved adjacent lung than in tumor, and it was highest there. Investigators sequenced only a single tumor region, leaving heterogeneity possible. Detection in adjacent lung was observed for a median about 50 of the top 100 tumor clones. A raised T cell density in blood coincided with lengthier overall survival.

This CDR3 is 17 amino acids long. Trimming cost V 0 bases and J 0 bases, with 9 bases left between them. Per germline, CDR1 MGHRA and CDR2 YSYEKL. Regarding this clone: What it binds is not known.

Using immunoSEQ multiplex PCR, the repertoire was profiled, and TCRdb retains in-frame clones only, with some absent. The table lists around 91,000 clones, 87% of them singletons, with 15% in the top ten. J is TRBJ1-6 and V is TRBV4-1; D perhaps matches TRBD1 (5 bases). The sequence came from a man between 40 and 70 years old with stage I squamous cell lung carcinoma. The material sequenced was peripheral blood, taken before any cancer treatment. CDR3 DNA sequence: TGCGCCAGCAGCCAAGATCAGGGAAGCTCCTATAATTCACCCCTCCACTTT. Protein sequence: CASSQDQGSSYNSPLHF.